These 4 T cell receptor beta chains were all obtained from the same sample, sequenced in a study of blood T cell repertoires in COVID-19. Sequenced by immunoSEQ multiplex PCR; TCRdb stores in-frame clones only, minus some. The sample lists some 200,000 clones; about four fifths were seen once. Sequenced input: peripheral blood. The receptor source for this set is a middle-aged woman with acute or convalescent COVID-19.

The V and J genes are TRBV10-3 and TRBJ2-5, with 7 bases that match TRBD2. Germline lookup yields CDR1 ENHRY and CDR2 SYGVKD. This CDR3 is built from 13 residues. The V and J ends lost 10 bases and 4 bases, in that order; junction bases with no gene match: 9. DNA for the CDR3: TGTGCCACTGTAGAACCGGGGGGAGAGACCCAGTACTTC. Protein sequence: CATVEPGGETQYF.

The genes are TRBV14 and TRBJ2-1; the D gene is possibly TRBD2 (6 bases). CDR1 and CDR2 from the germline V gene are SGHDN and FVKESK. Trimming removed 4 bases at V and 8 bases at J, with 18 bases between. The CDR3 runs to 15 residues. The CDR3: CASSPVDYASDEQFF. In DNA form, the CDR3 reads TGTGCCAGCAGCCCAGTGGACTACGCTAGCGATGAGCAGTTCTTC.

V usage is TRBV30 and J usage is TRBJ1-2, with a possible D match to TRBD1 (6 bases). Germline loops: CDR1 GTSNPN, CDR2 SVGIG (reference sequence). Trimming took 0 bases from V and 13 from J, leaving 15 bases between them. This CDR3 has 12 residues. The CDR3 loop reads CAWSVPYRECTF. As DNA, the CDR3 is TGTGCCTGGAGTGTACCGTACAGGGAGTGCACCTTC.

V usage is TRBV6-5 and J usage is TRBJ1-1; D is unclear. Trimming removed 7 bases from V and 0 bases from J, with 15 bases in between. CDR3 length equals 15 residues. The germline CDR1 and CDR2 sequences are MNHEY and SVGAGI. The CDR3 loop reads CASKTRQRMNTEAFF. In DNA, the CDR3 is TGTGCCAGCAAGACGAGGCAAAGAATGAACACTGAAGCTTTCTTT.